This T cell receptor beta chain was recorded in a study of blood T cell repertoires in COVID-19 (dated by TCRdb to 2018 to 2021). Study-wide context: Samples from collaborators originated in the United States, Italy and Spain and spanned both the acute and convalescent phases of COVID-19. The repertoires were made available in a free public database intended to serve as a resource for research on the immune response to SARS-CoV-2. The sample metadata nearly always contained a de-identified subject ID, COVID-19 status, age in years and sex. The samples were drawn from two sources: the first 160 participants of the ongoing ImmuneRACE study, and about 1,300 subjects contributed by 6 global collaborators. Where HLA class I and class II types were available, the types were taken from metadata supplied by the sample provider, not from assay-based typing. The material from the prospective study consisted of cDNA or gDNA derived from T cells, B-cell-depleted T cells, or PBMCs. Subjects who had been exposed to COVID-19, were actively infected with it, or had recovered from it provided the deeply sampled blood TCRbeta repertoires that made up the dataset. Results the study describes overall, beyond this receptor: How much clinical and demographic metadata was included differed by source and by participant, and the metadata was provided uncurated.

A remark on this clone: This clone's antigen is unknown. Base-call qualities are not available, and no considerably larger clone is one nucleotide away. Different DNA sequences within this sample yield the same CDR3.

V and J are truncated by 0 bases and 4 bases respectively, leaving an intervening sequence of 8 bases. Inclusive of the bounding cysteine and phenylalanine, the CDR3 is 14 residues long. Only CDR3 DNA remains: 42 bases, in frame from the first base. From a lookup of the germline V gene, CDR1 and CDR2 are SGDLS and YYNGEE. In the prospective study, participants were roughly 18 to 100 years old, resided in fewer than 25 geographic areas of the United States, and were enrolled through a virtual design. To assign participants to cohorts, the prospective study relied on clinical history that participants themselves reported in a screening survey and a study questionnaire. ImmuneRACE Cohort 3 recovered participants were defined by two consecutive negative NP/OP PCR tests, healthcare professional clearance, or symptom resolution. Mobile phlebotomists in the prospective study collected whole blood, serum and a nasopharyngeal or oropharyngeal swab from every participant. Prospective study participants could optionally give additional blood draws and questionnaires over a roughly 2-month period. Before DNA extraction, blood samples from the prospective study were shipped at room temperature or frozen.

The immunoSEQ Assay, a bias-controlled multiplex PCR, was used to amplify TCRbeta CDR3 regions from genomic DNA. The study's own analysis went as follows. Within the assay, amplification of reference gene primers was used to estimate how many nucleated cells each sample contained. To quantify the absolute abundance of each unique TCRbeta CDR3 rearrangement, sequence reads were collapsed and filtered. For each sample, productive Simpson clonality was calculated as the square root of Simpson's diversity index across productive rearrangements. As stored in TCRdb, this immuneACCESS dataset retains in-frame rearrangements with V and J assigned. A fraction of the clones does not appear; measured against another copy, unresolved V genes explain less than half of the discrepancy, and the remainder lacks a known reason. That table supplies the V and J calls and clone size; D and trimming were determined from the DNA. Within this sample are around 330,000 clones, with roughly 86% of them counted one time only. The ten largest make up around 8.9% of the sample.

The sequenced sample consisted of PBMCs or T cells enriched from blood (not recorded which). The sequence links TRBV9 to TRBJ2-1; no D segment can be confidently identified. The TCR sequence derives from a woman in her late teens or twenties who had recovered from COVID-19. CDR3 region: CASSVAPSYNEQFF. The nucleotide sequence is TGTGCCAGCAGCGTAGCTCCCAGTTACAATGAGCAGTTCTTC.